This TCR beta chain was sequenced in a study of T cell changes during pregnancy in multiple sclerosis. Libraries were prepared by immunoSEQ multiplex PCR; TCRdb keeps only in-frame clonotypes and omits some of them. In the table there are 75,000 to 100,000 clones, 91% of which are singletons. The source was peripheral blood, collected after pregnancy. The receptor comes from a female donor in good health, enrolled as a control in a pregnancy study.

The CDR3 DNA follows: TGTGCCAGCAGTTACTCGATACAGGGGTATGGCTACACCTTC. It encodes CASSYSIQGYGYTF. This chain uses TRBV6-5 with TRBJ1-2, with 7 bases lining up with TRBD1. After removal of 0 bases from V and 5 bases from J, the junction contained 3 bases not matched to a gene. This CDR3 comprises 14 residues. Looked up from germline, CDR1 is MNHEY and CDR2 is SVGAGI.